These 16 T cell receptor beta chains were all obtained from the same sample, sequenced in a study of T cells in Graves' hyperthyroidism and ophthalmopathy. What was amplified from RNA transcripts were TCR beta CDR3 regions. First-round RT-PCR targeting the TCR CDR3 was performed with the HTBI primer set. TCRdb analysed the multiplex PCR reads with MiXCR anew, one entry per CDR3 protein. Among a few hundred thousand distinct CDR3 sequences, 15% to 17% were seen once, and the ten largest hold about 7%. The sample taken for sequencing was blood. The receptors originated from a woman under 40 with Graves' hyperthyroidism.

The rearrangement joins TRBV6-1 to TRBJ1-2, with a weak D call TRBD1 (5 bases). The germline V gene encodes CDR1 MNHNS and CDR2 SASEGT. V lost 4 bases to trimming and J lost 8 bases, with 29 bases between them. The CDR3 sequence is 18 residues long. CDR3 amino acids: CASSVPGWGSKSRGGYTF. The CDR3 DNA is TGTGCCAGCAGTGTTCCCGGGTGGGGGAGTAAATCCAGAGGAGGCTACACCTTC.

This clonotype came up many times. The rearrangement uses TRBV20-1 and TRBJ2-7, with 9 bases that match TRBD2. The CDR3 runs to 15 residues. CDR1 and CDR2 from the germline V gene are DFQATT and SNEGSKA (reference sequence). The J segment lost 2 bases and the V segment lost 6 bases, leaving 11 bases of the junction unmatched. The CDR3 bases are TGCAGTGCCACCACCCCAGCGGGAGGAGCCTACGAGCAGTACTTC. As protein: CSATTPAGGAYEQYF.

The chain is built from TRBV19 and TRBJ2-7, with TRBD2 matching over 8 bases. CDR1 and CDR2 (germline): LNHDA, SQIVND (reference sequence). Trimming cost V 4 bases and J 7 bases; bases outside gene matches: 15. There are 16 residues in the CDR3. CDR3 sequence reads: CASSTSSGLALREQYF. The CDR3 DNA follows: TGTGCCAGTAGTACCTCTAGCGGGCTGGCTCTTCGGGAGCAGTACTTC.

This chain uses TRBV6-1 with TRBJ1-5, with 7 bases that match TRBD1. Germline V CDR1 and CDR2: MNHNS, SASEGT. CDR3 length: 15 amino acids. The V and J ends lost 6 bases and 2 bases, in that order; junction bases with no gene match: 7. The CDR3 DNA is TGTGCCAGCAGGACAACAGGGGAAGGCAATCAGCCCCAGCATTTT. Amino acids: CASRTTGEGNQPQHF.

This clonotype was observed at least ten times. The genes are TRBV5-1 and TRBJ2-1, with D maybe TRBD1 (6 bases). The V end lost 3 bases, the J end lost 3 bases, and 13 bases lay between the germline ends. The length of the CDR3 is 15 residues. From germline, CDR1 is SGHRS and CDR2 YFSETQ. CDR3 bases: TGCGCCAGCAGCTCCGGGACAATGAACTACAATGAGCAGTTCTTC. It codes for CASSSGTMNYNEQFF.

This clonotype was observed many times. Germline is not matched at one junction end, which may reflect a read error. V is TRBV3-1 and J is TRBJ2-1; maybe TRBD2 (6 bases). The CDR3 totals 15 residues. From germline, CDR1 is LGHDT and CDR2 YNNKEL (reference sequence). CDR3 in DNA: TGTGCCAGCAGCAAAGATAGCGGAACCTACAATGAGCAGTTCTTC. This codes for CASSKDSGTYNEQFF.

The chain recombines TRBV19 with TRBJ1-5; D is ambiguous. Germline V gene lookup returns CDR1 LNHDA and CDR2 SQIVND (reference sequence). The CDR3 sequence is 15 residues long. Trimming shortened V by 5 bases and J by 3 bases, and 14 bases separated the two germline ends. The CDR3 DNA sequence: TGTGCCAGTAGTCCAGGACGGCGCCTCAATCAGCCCCAGCATTTT. Its protein product is CASSPGRRLNQPQHF.

Many counts were recorded for this clonotype. The chain combines TRBV5-6 with TRBJ1-1; a possible D gene is TRBD1 (5 bases). V lost 4 bases and J lost 1, with 17 bases in between. Germline CDR1 is SGHDT and CDR2 is YYEEEE. The CDR3 loop spans 16 amino acids. CDR3 sequence: CASSALRTLRNTEAFF. In nucleotides, the CDR3 is TGTGCCAGCAGCGCACTGAGGACATTGCGGAACACTGAAGCTTTCTTT.

This clonotype appeared a few times. This chain joins TRBV18 and TRBJ1-6; D possibly corresponds to TRBD1 (5 bases). This CDR3 region has 13 residues. The V and J ends lost 5 bases and 11 bases respectively, with 13 bases between them. Germline V gene lookup returns CDR1 KGHSH and CDR2 LQKENI. CDR3 sequence reads: CASSTTELPPLHF. In DNA form, the CDR3 reads TGTGCCAGCTCAACGACAGAACTTCCACCCCTCCACTTT.

This clonotype was counted at least ten times. In nucleotides, the CDR3 is TGTGCCAGCAACGGCCAGTCGGGTCGCACAGATACGCAGTATTTT. As protein: CASNGQSGRTDTQYF. J is TRBJ2-3 and V is TRBV2; D unresolved. The CDR3 runs 15 residues. V lost 7 bases, J lost 1 base, and 15 bases lay in between. Germline CDR1 and CDR2: SNHLY and FYNNEI.

In its sample, this clonotype was seen many times. CDR3 amino acids: CASSTTGNQPQHF. The CDR3 DNA reads as TGTGCCAGCAGTACGACAGGGAATCAGCCCCAGCATTTT. The chain is built from TRBV12-3 or TRBV12-4 and TRBJ1-5; 7 positions agree with TRBD1. The CDR3 length is 13 residues. V gave up 5 bases and J gave up 4 bases; unmatched junction bases: 2.

This clonotype was recorded many times. This chain uses TRBV2 with TRBJ2-7; D may be TRBD2 (6 bases). V dropped 4 bases and J dropped 5 bases, with 12 bases sitting between them. This CDR3 has 13 amino acids. Germline loops: CDR1 SNHLY, CDR2 FYNNEI. CDR3 in amino acids: CASSANGGHEQYF. The CDR3 DNA reads TGTGCCAGCAGTGCCAACGGGGGACACGAGCAGTACTTC.

This clonotype showed up many times. This chain links TRBV3-1 with TRBJ1-1, with a tentative D call TRBD1 (5 bases). Per the germline V gene, CDR1 is LGHDT and CDR2 is YNNKEL (reference sequence). V dropped 9 bases and J dropped 1 base, with 15 bases sitting between them. This CDR3 has 14 residues. This CDR3 is CASCRAGGNTEAFF. In DNA, the CDR3 is TGTGCCAGTTGCCGGGCCGGGGGGAACACTGAAGCTTTCTTT.

This clonotype has ten or more counts. The chain employs TRBV5-1 and TRBJ1-2; D remains unclear. Germline V lookup: CDR1 SGHRS, CDR2 YFSETQ. V lost 2 bases and J lost 0, with 5 bases in between. The CDR3 is 13 residues long. The CDR3 coding sequence is TGCGCCAGCAGCTTTGGGGCTAACTATGGCTACACCTTC. Translated: CASSFGANYGYTF.

This clonotype was seen many times. This chain joins TRBV11-2 and TRBJ2-3; 7 bases align to TRBD2. Germline V gives CDR1 SGHAT, CDR2 FQNNGV. This CDR3 has 16 residues. Trimming took 0 bases from V and 2 from J; bases not matched to a gene: 5. The CDR3 DNA follows: TGTGCCAGCAGCTTAGACAGTTGGGACTACACAGATACGCAGTATTTT. Amino acid sequence: CASSLDSWDYTDTQYF.

This clonotype was seen a handful of times. The chain joins TRBV24-1 to TRBJ2-3; a weak D match, TRBD2 (6 bases). CDR3 length equals 13 residues. Deletions cut 5 bases from V and 3 bases from J, with 8 bases between. Per the germline V gene, CDR1 is KGHDR and CDR2 is SFDVKD. CDR3 in amino acids: CATSVGGTDTQYF. The CDR3 DNA is TGTGCCACCAGTGTGGGAGGTACAGATACGCAGTATTTT.